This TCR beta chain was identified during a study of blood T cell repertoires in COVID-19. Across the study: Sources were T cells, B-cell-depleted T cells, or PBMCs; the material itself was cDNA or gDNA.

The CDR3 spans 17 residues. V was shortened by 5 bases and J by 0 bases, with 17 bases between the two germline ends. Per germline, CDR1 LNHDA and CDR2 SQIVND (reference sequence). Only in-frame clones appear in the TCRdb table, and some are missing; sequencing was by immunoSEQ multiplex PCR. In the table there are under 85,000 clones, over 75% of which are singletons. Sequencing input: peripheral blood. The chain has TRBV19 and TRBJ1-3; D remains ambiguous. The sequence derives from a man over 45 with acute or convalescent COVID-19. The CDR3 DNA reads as TGTGCCAGTAGTCCCTGGACTGACCCAATCTCTGGAAACACCATATATTTT. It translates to CASSPWTDPISGNTIYF.